Listed here is a single T cell receptor beta chain. This sample stems from a study of blood T cell repertoires in COVID-19. Study overall: The United States, Italy and Spain were the sources of the acute and convalescent COVID-19 samples.

Seattle's cohort entered during active infection and was followed longitudinally. In the original workflow: Reference gene primer amplification gave nucleated cell count estimates. Profiling relied on immunoSEQ multiplex PCR, and the TCRdb table lists in-frame clones only, not all of them. V, J and clone size are taken as reported in that table, and D and trimming were inferred from the DNA itself. Of a few hundred thousand clones detected, roughly 91% appear once; the ten largest clones hold approximately 10%. The germline V gene encodes CDR1 MRHNA and CDR2 SNTAGT. Trimming took 6 bases from V and 4 from J, leaving 12 bases between them. The CDR3 runs 14 residues.

The receptor comes from a woman aged 25 to 39 with COVID-19, enrolled during active disease. Sequencing was performed on peripheral blood. The rearrangement uses TRBV6-4 and TRBJ2-2; no reliable D call. This chain's CDR3 is CASRTDRLTGELFF. The CDR3 nucleotides are TGTGCCAGCAGAACAGATCGCCTCACCGGGGAGCTGTTTTTT.